Below, one T cell receptor beta chain is given with its context. The target antigen is unknown. These data are taken from a study of CD8+CD57+ T cells in acquired aplastic anemia. Study information: Sorted CD4+ and CD8+ cells yielded 3.2 ug of DNA on average.

The CDR3 sequence is 11 residues long. Trimming stripped 8 bases from V and 1 base from J, with 5 bases between. CDR1 and CDR2 from the germline V gene are MGHDK and SYGVNS. Flow cytometry had shown expanded CD8+CD57+ cells in the patients chosen for sequencing. At the time of blood sampling, patients had not yet received any therapy. Genomic DNA was employed as the template in profiling TCR beta VDJ and CDR3. TCRdb fed the reads into MiXCR, producing one record per CDR3 protein. The data contain 100,000 to 150,000 distinct CDR3 sequences, about 40% of them singletons. Study findings and constraints: Sharing between patients and controls was observed for around 27 CD8+ CDR3 sequences. For CD8+ Simpson's diversity, patients and controls showed no significant difference.

The J gene is TRBJ1-1, the V gene TRBV25-1; no clear D. The clonotype originates from a human donor with aplastic anemia. Sequencing was performed on sorted CD4+, CD8+, or CD8+CD57+ T cells (not recorded which) from PBMCs. The CDR3 DNA reads as TGTGCCAGCCAAAAGAACACTGAAGCTTTCTTT. Translating it yields CASQKNTEAFF.